This T cell receptor beta chain was recorded in a study of T cells in localized non-small cell lung cancer. Clones were read by immunoSEQ multiplex PCR, and TCRdb kept only the in-frame ones, dropping some. The sample has 20,000 to 25,000 clones, about 83% seen once. In regard to this clone: What it recognizes is unknown.

Points from the study as a whole: Peak T cell clonality was found in uninvolved adjacent lung, exceeding tumor. Heterogeneity remains possible, as sequencing covered one tumor region only. Of the top 100 tumor clones, median around 55 were in adjacent lung, over 25 among its top 100.

Germline V gene data show CDR1 as KGHSH and CDR2 as LQKENI. Losses at the gene ends were 3 bases for V and 0 bases for J; bases not matched to a gene: 4. The CDR3 spans 16 residues. The chain is built from TRBV18 and TRBJ2-5, with TRBD1 matching over 10 bases. Here the sequenced sample was PBMCs, taken before any cancer treatment. This clonotype was obtained from a woman aged 40-69 years with stage II squamous cell lung carcinoma. The CDR3 bases are TGTGCCAGCTCACCGGGACAGGGGTCGTACCAAGAGACCCAGTACTTC. This codes for CASSPGQGSYQETQYF.